This TCR beta chain was recorded in a study of blood T cell repertoires in COVID-19. Source study methods: The assay estimated nucleated cells by amplifying reference gene primers. Profiled with immunoSEQ multiplex PCR; TCRdb holds only in-frame clones, not every one. That table supplies the V and J calls and clone size; D and trimming were determined from the DNA. The top ten clones hold less than 20% of a sample with 100,000 to 150,000 clones, 85% to 90% of them seen once. V was trimmed by 5 bases and J by 6 bases, leaving 20 bases between them. Germline V CDR1 and CDR2: SGHAT, FQNNGV. The CDR3 loop spans 15 amino acids.

The chain couples TRBV11-2 to TRBJ2-7, with D possibly TRBD2 on 6 matching bases. The source of this sequence is a man in his forties or fifties with active or convalescent COVID-19. What was sequenced was peripheral blood. The chain's CDR3 is CASSALGGRSGEQYF. CDR3 DNA sequence: TGTGCCAGCAGCGCACTCGGGGGACGATCGGGCGAGCAGTACTTC.